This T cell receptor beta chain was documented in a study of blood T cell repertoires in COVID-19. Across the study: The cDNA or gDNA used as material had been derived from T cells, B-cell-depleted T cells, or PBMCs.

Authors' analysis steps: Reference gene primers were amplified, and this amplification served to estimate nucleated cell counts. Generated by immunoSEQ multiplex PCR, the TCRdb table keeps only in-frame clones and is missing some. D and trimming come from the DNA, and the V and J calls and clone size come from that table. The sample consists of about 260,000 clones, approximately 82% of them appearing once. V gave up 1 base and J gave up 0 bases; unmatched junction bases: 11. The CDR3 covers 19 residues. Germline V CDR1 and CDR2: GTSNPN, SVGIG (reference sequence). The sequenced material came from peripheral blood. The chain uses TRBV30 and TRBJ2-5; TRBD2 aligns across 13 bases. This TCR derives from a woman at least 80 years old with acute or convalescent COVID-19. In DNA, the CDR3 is TGTGCCTGGAGTGGCACGAGATACACTAGCGGGAGGGACCAAGAGACCCAGTACTTC. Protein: CAWSGTRYTSGRDQETQYF.